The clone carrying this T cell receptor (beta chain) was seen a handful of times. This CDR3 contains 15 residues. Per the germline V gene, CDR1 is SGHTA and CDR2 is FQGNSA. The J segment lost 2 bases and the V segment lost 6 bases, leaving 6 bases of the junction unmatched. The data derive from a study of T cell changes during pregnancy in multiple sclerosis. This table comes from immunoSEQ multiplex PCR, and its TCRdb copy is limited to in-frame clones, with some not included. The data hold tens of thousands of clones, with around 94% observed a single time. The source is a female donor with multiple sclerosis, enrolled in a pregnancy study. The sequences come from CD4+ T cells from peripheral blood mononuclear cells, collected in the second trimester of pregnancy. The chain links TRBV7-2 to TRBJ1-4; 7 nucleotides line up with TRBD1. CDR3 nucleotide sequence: TGTGCCAGCAGACCGACAGGGCGGACTAATGAAAAACTGTTTTTT. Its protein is CASRPTGRTNEKLFF.